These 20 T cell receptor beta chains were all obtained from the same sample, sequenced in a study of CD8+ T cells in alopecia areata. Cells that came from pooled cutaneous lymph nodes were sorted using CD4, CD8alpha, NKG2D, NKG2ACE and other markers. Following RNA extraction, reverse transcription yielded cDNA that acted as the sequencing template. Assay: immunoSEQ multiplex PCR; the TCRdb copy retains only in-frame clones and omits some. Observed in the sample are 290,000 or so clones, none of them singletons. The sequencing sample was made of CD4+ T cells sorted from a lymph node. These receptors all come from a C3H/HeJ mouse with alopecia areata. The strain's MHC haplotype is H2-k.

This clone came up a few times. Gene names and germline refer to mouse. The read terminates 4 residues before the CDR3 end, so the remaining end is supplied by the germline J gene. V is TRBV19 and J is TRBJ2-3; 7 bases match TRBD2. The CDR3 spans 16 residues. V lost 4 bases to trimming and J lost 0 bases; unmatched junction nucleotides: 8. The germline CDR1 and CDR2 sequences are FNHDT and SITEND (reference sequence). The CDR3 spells CASSPTGSTSAETLYF. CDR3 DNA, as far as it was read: TGTGCCAGCAGTCCGACTGGGAGCACTAGTGCAGAA.

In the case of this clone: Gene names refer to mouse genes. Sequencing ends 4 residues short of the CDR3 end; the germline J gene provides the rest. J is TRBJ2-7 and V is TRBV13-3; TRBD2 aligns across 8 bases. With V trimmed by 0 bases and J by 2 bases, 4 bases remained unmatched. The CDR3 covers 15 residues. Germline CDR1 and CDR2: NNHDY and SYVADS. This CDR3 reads CASSDAHWGTYEQYF. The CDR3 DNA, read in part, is TGTGCCAGCAGTGATGCTCACTGGGGGACCTAT.

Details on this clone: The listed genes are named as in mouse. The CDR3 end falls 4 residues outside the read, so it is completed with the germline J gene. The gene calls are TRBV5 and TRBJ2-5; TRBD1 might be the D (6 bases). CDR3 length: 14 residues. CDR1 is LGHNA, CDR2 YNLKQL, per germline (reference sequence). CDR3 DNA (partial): TGTGCCAGCAGCCCCACCGGGACAAAAGAC. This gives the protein CASSPTGTKD. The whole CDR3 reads CASSPTGTKDTQYF.

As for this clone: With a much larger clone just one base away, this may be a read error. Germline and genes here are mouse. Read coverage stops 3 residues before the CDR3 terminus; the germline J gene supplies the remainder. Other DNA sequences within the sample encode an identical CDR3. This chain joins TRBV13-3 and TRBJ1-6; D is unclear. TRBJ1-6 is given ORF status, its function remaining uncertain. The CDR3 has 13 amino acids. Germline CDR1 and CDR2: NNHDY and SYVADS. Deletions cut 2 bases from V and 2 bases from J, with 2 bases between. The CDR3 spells CASSDTYNSPLYF. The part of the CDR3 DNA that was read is TGTGCCAGCAGTGACACCTATAATTCGCCC.

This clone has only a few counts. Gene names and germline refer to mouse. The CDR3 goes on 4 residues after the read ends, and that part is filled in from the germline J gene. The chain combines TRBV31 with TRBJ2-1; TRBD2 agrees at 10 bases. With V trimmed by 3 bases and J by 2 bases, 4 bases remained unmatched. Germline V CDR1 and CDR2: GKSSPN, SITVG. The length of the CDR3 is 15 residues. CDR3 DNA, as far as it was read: TGTGCCTGGAGGGACTGGGGGAACGACTATGCT. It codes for CAWRDWGNDYA. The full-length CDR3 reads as CAWRDWGNDYAEQFF.

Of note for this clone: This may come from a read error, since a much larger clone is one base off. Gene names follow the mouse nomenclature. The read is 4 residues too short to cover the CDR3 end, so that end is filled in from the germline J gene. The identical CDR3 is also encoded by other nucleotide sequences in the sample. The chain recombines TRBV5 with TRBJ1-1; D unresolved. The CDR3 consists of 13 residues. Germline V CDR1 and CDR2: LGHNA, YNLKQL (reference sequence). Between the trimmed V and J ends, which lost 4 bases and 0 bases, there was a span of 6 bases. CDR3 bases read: TGTGCCAGCAGCCGAACAGCAAACACA. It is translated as CASSRTANT. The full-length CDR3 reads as CASSRTANTEVFF.

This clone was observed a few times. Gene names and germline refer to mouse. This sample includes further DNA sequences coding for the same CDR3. CDR3 DNA (partial): TGTGCCAGCAGTCCGGACTGGGGGGAAAACACCGGG. Amino acid sequence: CASSPDWGENTG. The entire CDR3 reads CASSPDWGENTGQLYF. The V call is TRBV13-1, the J call TRBJ2-2; 11 positions match TRBD2. The read stops 4 residues short of the end of the CDR3; the missing end is completed from the germline J gene. The V and J ends lost 4 bases and 1 base, in that order; junction bases with no gene match: 3. The CDR3 totals 16 residues. Germline CDR1 reads NSHNY; CDR2 reads SYGAGN.

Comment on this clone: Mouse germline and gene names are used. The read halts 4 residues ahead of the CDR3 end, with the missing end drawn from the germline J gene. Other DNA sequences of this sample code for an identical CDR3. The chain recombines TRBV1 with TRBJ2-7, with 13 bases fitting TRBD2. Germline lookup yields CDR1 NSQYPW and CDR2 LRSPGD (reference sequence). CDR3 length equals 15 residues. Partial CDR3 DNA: TGCACCTGCAGTGCTCCCGGGACTGGGGGGGAT. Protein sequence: CTCSAPGTGGD. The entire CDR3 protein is CTCSAPGTGGDEQYF.

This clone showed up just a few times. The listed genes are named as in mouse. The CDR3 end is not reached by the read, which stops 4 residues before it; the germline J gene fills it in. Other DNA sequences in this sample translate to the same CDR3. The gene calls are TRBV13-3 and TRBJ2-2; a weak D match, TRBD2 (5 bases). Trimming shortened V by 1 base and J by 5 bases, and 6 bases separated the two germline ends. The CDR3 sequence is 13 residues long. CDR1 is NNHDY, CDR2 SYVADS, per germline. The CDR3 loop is CASSDLGTGQLYF. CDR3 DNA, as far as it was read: TGTGCCAGCAGTGATTTGGGGACCGGG.

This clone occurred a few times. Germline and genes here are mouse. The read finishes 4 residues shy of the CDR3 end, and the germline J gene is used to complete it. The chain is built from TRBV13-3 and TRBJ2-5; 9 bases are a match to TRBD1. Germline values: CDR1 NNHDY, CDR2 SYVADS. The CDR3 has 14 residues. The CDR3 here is CASSGTGETDTQYF. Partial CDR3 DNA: TGTGCCAGCAGTGGGACAGGGGAGACGGAC.

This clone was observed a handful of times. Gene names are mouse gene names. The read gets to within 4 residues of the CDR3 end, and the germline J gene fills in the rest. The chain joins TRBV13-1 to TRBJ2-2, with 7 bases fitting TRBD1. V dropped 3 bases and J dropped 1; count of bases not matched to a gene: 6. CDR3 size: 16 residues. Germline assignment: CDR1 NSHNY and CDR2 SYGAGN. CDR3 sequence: CASSVIQGRNTGQLYF. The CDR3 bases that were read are TGTGCCAGCAGTGTCATACAGGGGCGAAACACCGGG.

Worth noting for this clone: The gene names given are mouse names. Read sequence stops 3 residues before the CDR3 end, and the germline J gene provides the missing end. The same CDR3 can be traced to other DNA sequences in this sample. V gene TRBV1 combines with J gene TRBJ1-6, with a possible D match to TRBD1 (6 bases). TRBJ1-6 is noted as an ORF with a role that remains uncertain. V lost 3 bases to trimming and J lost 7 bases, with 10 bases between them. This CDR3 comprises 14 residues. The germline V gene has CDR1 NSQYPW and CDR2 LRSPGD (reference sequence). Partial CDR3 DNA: TGCACCTGCAGTGCCGGACAGAAAAATTCGCCC. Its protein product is CTCSAGQKNSP. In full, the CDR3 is CTCSAGQKNSPLYF.

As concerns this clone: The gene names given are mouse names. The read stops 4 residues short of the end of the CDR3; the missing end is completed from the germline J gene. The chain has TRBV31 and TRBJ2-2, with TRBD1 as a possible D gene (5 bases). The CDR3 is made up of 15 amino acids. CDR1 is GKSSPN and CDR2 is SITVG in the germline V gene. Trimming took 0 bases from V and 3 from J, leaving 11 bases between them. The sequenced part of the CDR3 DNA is TGTGCCTGGAGTCTAAGGGGTGGGCACACCGGG. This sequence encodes CAWSLRGGHTG. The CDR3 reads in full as CAWSLRGGHTGQLYF.

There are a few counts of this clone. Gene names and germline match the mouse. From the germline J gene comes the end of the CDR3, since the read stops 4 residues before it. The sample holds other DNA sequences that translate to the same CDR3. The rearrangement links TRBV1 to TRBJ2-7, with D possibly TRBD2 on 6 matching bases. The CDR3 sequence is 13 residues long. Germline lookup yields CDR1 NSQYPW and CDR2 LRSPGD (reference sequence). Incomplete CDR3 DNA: TGCACCTGCAGTGCGGCTGGGGCATAT. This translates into CTCSAAGAY. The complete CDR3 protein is CTCSAAGAYEQYF.

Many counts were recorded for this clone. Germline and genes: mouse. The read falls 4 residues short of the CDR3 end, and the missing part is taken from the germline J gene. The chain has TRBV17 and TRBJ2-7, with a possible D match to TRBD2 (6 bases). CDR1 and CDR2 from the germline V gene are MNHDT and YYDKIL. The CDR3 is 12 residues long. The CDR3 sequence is CASSSGGHEQYF. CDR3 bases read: TGTGCTAGCAGTAGTGGGGGACAT.

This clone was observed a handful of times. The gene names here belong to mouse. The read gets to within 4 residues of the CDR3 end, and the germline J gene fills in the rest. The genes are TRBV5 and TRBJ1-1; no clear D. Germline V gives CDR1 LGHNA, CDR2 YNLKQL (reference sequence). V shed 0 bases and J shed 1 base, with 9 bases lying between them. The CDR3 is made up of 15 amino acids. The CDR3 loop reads CASSQDRQVNTEVFF. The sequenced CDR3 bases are TGTGCCAGCAGCCAAGATCGGCAGGTGAACACA.

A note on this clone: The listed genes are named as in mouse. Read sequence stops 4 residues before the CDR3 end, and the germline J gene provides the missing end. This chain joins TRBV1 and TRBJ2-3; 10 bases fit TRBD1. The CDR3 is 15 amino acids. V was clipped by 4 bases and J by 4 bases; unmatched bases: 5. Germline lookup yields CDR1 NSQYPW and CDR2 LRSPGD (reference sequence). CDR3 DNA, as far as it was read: TGCACCTGCAGTGTTCCGGGACAGGGGTCAGAA. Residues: CTCSVPGQGSE. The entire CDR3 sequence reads CTCSVPGQGSETLYF. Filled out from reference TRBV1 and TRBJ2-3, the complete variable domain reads VTLLEQNPRWRLVPRGQAVNLRCILKNSQYPWMSWYQQDLQKQLQWLFTLRSPGDKEVKSLPGADYLATRVTDTELRLQVANMSQGRTLYCTCSVPGQGSETLYFGSGTRLTVL.

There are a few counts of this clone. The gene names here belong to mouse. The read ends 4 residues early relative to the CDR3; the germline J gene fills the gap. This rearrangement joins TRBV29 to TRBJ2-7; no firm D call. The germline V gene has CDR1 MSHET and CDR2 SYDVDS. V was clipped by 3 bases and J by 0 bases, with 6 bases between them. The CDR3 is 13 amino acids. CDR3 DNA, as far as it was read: TGTGCTAGCAGTTTCAGAGTCTCCTAT. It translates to CASSFRVSY. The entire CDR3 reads CASSFRVSYEQYF.

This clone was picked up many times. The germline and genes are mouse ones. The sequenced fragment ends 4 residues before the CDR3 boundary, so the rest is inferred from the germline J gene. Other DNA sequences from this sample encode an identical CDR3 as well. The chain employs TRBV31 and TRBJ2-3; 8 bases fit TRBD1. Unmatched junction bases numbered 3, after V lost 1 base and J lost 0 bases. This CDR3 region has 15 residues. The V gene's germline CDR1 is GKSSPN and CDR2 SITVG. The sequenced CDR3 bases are TGTGCCTGGAGTCCGGGACAGGCTAGTGCAGAA. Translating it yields CAWSPGQASAE. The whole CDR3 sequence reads CAWSPGQASAETLYF.

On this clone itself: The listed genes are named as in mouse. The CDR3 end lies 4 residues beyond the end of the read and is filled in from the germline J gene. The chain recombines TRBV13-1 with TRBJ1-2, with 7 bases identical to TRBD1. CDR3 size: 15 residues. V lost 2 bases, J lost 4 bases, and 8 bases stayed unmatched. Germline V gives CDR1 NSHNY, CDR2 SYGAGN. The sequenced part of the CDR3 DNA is TGTGCCAGCAGTGAAAGCAGGGGGAGGAGCTCC. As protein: CASSESRGRSS. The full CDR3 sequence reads CASSESRGRSSDYTF.